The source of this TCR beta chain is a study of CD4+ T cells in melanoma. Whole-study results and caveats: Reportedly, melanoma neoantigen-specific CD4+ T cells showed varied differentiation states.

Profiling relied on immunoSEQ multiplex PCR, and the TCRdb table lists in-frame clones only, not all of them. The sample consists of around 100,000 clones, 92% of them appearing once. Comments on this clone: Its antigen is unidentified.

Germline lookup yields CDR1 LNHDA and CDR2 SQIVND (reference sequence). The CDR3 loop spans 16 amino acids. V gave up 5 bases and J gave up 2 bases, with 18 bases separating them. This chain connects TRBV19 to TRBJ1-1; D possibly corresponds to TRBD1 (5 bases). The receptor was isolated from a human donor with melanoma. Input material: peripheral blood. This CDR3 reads CASSSPFRVINTEAFF. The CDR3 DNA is TGTGCCAGTAGTTCCCCTTTCAGGGTGATAAACACTGAAGCTTTCTTT.